This TCR beta chain is drawn from a study of blood T cell repertoires in COVID-19. About the research overall: Both acute and convalescent COVID-19 samples were obtained from the United States, Italy and Spain.

Donors in Cohort 3 who had recovered were those with two negative PCRs, healthcare professional clearance, or resolution of their symptoms. Germline loops: CDR1 DFQATT, CDR2 SNEGSKA (reference sequence). This CDR3 is 15 amino acids long. V shed 3 bases and J shed 1 base, with 13 bases lying between them. This clone appeared a few times. Original methodology: Researchers report that nucleated cell counts were estimated from reference gene primer amplification. The repertoire was sequenced with immunoSEQ multiplex PCR; TCRdb's copy has only in-frame clones and lacks some. V and J calls plus clone size are reproduced from that table; the DNA served to infer D and trimming. Of nearly 200,000 clones in the sample, roughly four fifths were seen once.

The sequenced sample consisted of PBMCs or T cells enriched from blood (not recorded which). The chain recombines TRBV20-1 with TRBJ1-3; weak D call: TRBD1 (6 bases). The sequence came from a man between 40 and 49 years old who had recovered from COVID-19. CDR3 in DNA: TGCAGTGCTAGTCCTATACAGGGTTCTGGAAACACCATATATTTT. Residues: CSASPIQGSGNTIYF.